This T cell receptor beta chain was documented in a study of graft-versus-host responses after intestinal transplantation. Across the whole study: Recipients uniformly received anti-thymocyte globulin induction, followed by tacrolimus and steroids for approximately 3 years.

CDR3 length: 14 amino acids. Germline assignment: CDR1 MDHEN and CDR2 SYDVKM. V lost 3 bases and J lost 1; bases outside the gene matches: 1. Comment on this clone: The antigen is undetermined.

Study-wide results and caveats: Allograft graft-versus-host to host-versus-graft clonal ratios ran high in patients with graft-donor T cell macrochimerism. Some GvH clones appeared in ileal mucosa or blood before recipient bone marrow. Early after transplant, HvG declines were associated with peak levels of circulating GvH clones.

The method was immunoSEQ multiplex PCR; TCRdb's version includes in-frame clones alone and lacks a portion of them. In the table there are approximately 16,000 clones, 88% of which are singletons. The chain uses TRBV28 and TRBJ2-7; the match to TRBD2 covers 9 bases. The sample in question was PBMCs, obtained roughly 15 weeks after intestinal transplant. The receptor comes from a human patient who received an intestinal transplant, so some T cells may come from the graft donor. CDR3 nucleotide sequence: TGTGCCAGCAGTTTTAGCGGGGGTTCCTACGAGCAGTACTTC. Protein product: CASSFSGGSYEQYF.